These T cell receptor beta chains were read from a single sample in a study of cytomegalovirus exposure and HLA in healthy donors. Only in-frame clones appear in the TCRdb table, and some are missing; sequencing was by immunoSEQ multiplex PCR. The repertoire holds about 150,000 clones, about four fifths seen once, with around 2.8% in the top ten. Material: PBMCs. These receptors originate from a man aged 18-30 years in good health and CMV-seronegative. Both conserved end residues are part of each CDR3. D genes are given only for firm matches.

D: TRBD1; J: TRBJ1-1; length: 13; V: TRBV19; CDR3: CASSNRGRTEAFF; DNA: TGTGCCAGTAGCAACAGGGGGCGCACTGAAGCTTTCTTT
D: TRBD1; J: TRBJ2-7; length: 16; V: TRBV7-9; CDR3: CASSPTFPDRGYEQYF; DNA: TGTGCCAGCAGCCCTACTTTCCCAGACAGGGGTTACGAGCAGTACTTC
D: TRBD1; J: TRBJ1-3; length: 16; V: TRBV29-1; CDR3: CSVAPGQGGPGNTIYF; DNA: TGCAGCGTTGCCCCTGGACAGGGGGGACCTGGAAACACCATATATTTT
D: TRBD1; J: TRBJ2-3; length: 14; V: TRBV6-1; CDR3: CASSELQGADTQYF; DNA: TGTGCCAGCAGTGAACTGCAGGGGGCAGATACGCAGTATTTT
D: TRBD2; J: TRBJ2-3; length: 16; V: TRBV6-1; CDR3: CASSESSGGGTDTQYF; DNA: TGTGCCAGCAGTGAAAGTAGCGGGGGAGGGACAGATACGCAGTATTTT
D: .; J: TRBJ2-5; length: 11; V: TRBV4-1; CDR3: CASSREETQYF; DNA: TGCGCCAGCAGTCGAGAAGAGACCCAGTACTTC
D: .; J: TRBJ1-2; length: 16; V: TRBV6-1; CDR3: CASSEASGSRGYGYTF; DNA: TGTGCCAGCAGTGAAGCGAGTGGGTCACGGGGCTATGGCTACACCTTC
D: .; J: TRBJ2-1; length: 14; V: TRBV27; CDR3: CASKPQQKYNEQFF; DNA: TGTGCTAGCAAACCTCAACAAAAGTACAATGAGCAGTTCTTC
D: .; J: TRBJ2-5; length: 15; V: TRBV4-1; CDR3: CASSQDLRSGETQYF; DNA: TGCGCCAGCAGCCAAGATCTGAGAAGTGGAGAGACCCAGTACTTC
D: TRBD1; J: TRBJ2-4; length: 15; V: TRBV6-5; CDR3: CASSHRGQAKNIQYF; DNA: TGTGCCAGCAGTCACCGGGGACAGGCCAAAAACATTCAGTACTTC
D: .; J: TRBJ2-6; length: 16; V: TRBV10-1; CDR3: CASSESTEAGANGLTF; DNA: TGCGCCAGCAGTGAGTCGACAGAGGCTGGGGCCAACGGCCTGACTTTC